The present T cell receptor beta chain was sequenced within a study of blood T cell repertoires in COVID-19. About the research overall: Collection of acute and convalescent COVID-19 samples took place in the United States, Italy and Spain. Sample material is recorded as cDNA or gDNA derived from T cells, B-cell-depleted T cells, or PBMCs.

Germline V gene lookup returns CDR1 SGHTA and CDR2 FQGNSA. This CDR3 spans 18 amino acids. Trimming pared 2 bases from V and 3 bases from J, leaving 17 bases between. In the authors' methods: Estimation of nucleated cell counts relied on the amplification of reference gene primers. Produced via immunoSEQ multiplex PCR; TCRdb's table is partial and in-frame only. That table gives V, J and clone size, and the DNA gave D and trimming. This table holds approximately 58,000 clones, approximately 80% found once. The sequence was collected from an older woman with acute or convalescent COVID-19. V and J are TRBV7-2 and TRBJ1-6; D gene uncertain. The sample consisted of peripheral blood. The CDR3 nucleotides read TGTGCCAGCAGCTTAAGGAATAGACTGATCCGCTATAATTCACCCCTCCACTTT. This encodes CASSLRNRLIRYNSPLHF.